The entry below gives a single T cell receptor (beta chain) sequence along with its context. This clone was seen only once. This receptor's antigen is unknown. It has no much larger one-base neighbor in the sample; base qualities were not kept. TCRbeta CDR3 regions were amplified from genomic DNA by means of the immunoSEQ Assay, a bias-controlled multiplex PCR. Regarding the original processing steps: The number of nucleated cells in each sample was estimated by amplification of reference gene primers within the assay. To quantify the absolute abundance of each unique TCRbeta CDR3 rearrangement, sequence reads were collapsed and filtered. For each sample, productive Simpson clonality was calculated as the square root of Simpson's diversity index across productive rearrangements. The clones in this table, taken by TCRdb from immuneACCESS, are in-frame only. Not every clone is retained; where verified, under half of the shortfall comes from an unresolved V gene, and the cause of the rest is unknown. Clonal size and the V and J genes are those of that table, whereas D and trimming came from the DNA. The sample table holds 100,000 to 120,000 clones, of which around nine tenths were seen once. 3% to 3.5% of the sample lies in the top ten.

This entry is derived from a study of blood T cell repertoires in COVID-19 (dated by TCRdb to 2018 to 2020). Study-level background: The collaborator samples originated in the United States, Italy and Spain and spanned the acute and convalescent phases of COVID-19. Subjects who had been exposed to COVID-19, were actively infected with it, or had recovered from it provided the deeply sampled blood TCRbeta repertoires that made up the dataset. Where available, HLA class I and class II types were taken from metadata supplied by the sample provider and were not determined by assay-based typing. Nearly every sample came with metadata listing a de-identified subject ID, COVID-19 status, age in years and sex. The material from the prospective study consisted of cDNA or gDNA derived from T cells, B-cell-depleted T cells, or PBMCs. Samples were obtained from the ongoing ImmuneRACE study (first 160 participants) and from 1,200 or so subjects provided by 6 global collaborators. The repertoires were released in a freely available public database meant as a resource for research on the immune response to SARS-CoV-2.

The collaborating institutions used their own protocols to collect whole blood in K2EDTA tubes. For TCRbeta analysis, collaborator samples were shipped as frozen whole blood, as isolated PBMCs, or as DNA extracted from either sample type. Relative to germline, V is 0 bases shorter and J is 7 bases shorter, with 9 bases between their ends. The CDR3 spans 13 residues, from the cysteine through the phenylalanine. Of all the DNA, just the CDR3 is kept, 39 bases in frame from base 1. The germline V gene specifies MNHNS as CDR1 and SASEGT as CDR2. The investigation overall reported the following: The amount of clinical and demographic metadata varied by source and participant and was provided uncurated.

Sequenced: peripheral blood. The chain is encoded by TRBV6-1 joined to TRBJ1-2; the D region possibly corresponds to TRBD1 (6 bases align). This clonotype was sampled from a woman between 45 and 65 years old with acute or convalescent COVID-19. The DNA sequence is TGTGCCAGCAGTGAAGCTGGGGGCCGTGGCTACACCTTC. The encoded protein is CASSEAGGRGYTF.